One and the same sample provided the 8 T cell receptor beta chains below, sequenced in a study of OX40 agonist ivuxolimab in advanced cancers. Sequenced by immunoSEQ multiplex PCR; TCRdb stores in-frame clones only, minus some. The table lists 75,000 to 95,000 clones, just over 90% of them singletons. The sample in question was CD4+ or CD8+ T cells sorted from blood, obtained in a trial of the OX40 agonist ivuxolimab. These receptors were taken from an adult with an advanced solid tumor such as melanoma, head and neck, liver or kidney cancer.

This clone was counted a single time. The chain combines TRBV5-1 with TRBJ2-3, with D perhaps being TRBD1 or TRBD2 (5 bases each). This CDR3 has 17 residues. V shed 1 base and J shed 3 bases, with 18 bases lying between them. CDR1 SGHRS and CDR2 YFSETQ come from the germline V gene. The CDR3 loop is CASSLLGARDPTDTQYF. Written as DNA, the CDR3 is TGCGCCAGCAGCTTGTTAGGGGCGAGGGATCCGACAGATACGCAGTATTTT.

The chain joins TRBV4-2 to TRBJ2-7; the D gene is possibly TRBD2 (6 bases). The germline V and J ends were trimmed by 1 base and 2 bases, with 12 bases remaining between them. CDR3 length equals 15 residues. CDR1 LGHNA and CDR2 YNFKEQ come from the germline V gene. CDR3 residues: CASSQAGVATYEQYF. CDR3 sequence (DNA): TGTGCCAGCAGCCAAGCGGGGGTCGCGACCTACGAGCAGTACTTC.

The V and J genes are TRBV6-6 and TRBJ1-4, with a tentative D call TRBD1 (5 bases). Trimming left V 7 bases short and J 7 bases short, with 16 bases between. Germline V gene sequence: CDR1 MNHNY, CDR2 SVGAGI (reference sequence). CDR3 length equals 14 residues. The CDR3 sequence: CASMRGLPTEKLFF. In DNA form, the CDR3 reads TGTGCCAGCATGAGGGGACTACCAACTGAAAAACTGTTTTTT.

This chain uses TRBV6-1 with TRBJ1-1; D is unclear. CDR1 and CDR2 from the germline V gene are MNHNS and SASEGT. The length of the CDR3 is 14 residues. Trimming stripped 2 bases from V and 2 bases from J, with 9 bases between. The CDR3 loop is CASSEMADNTEAFF. CDR3 DNA: TGTGCCAGCAGTGAAATGGCAGATAACACTGAAGCTTTCTTT.

This chain joins TRBV30 and TRBJ1-5, with TRBD1 matching over 10 bases. The CDR3 loop spans 20 amino acids. V trimming: 2 bases; J trimming: 2 bases; junction bases outside the gene matches: 18. Germline V gives CDR1 GTSNPN, CDR2 SVGIG (reference sequence). Here the CDR3 reads CAWSHTPPGQGTARNQPQHF. The CDR3 DNA reads TGTGCCTGGAGTCACACACCTCCGGGACAGGGGACGGCTCGCAATCAGCCCCAGCATTTT.

This clone was seen once. The gene calls are TRBV18 and TRBJ2-1; no definite D call. V was shortened by 3 bases and J by 0 bases, with 9 bases between the two germline ends. CDR1 is KGHSH, CDR2 LQKENI, per germline. There are 15 residues in the CDR3. CDR3 DNA sequence: TGTGCCAGCTCACCCGGACCGAGCTCCTACAATGAGCAGTTCTTC. Translated, it gives CASSPGPSSYNEQFF. The variable domain in full, with the rest retrieved from reference TRBV18 and TRBJ2-1, is NAGVMQNPRHLVRRRGQEARLRCSPMKGHSHVYWYRQLPEEGLKFMVYLQKENIIDESGMPKERFSAEFPKEGPSILRIQQVVRGDSAAYFCASSPGPSSYNEQFFGPGTRLTVL.

V and J are TRBV9 and TRBJ2-3; 8 bases are a match to TRBD2. With V trimmed by 2 bases and J by 1 base, 3 bases remained unmatched. The CDR3 is 15 amino acids. Germline CDR1 and CDR2: SGDLS and YYNGEE. The CDR3 loop is CASSVREGGTDTQYF. Here the CDR3 DNA reads TGTGCCAGCAGCGTCCGGGAGGGAGGCACAGATACGCAGTATTTT.

The chain joins TRBV2 to TRBJ2-1; 11 nucleotides align to TRBD2. The junction had 7 bases not matched to a gene; V was cut back by 3 bases and J by 3 bases. The CDR3 contains 17 residues. Germline V CDR1 and CDR2: SNHLY, FYNNEI. The CDR3 region is CASSDRTSGHSYNEQFF. The CDR3 bases are TGTGCCAGCAGTGACCGGACTAGCGGGCATAGCTACAATGAGCAGTTCTTC. The variable domain in full, completed from reference TRBV2 and TRBJ2-1, reads EPEVTQTPSHQVTQMGQEVILRCVPISNHLYFYWYRQILGQKVEFLVSFYNNEISEKSEIFDDQFSVERPDGSNFTLKIRSTKLEDSAMYFCASSDRTSGHSYNEQFFGPGTRLTVL.